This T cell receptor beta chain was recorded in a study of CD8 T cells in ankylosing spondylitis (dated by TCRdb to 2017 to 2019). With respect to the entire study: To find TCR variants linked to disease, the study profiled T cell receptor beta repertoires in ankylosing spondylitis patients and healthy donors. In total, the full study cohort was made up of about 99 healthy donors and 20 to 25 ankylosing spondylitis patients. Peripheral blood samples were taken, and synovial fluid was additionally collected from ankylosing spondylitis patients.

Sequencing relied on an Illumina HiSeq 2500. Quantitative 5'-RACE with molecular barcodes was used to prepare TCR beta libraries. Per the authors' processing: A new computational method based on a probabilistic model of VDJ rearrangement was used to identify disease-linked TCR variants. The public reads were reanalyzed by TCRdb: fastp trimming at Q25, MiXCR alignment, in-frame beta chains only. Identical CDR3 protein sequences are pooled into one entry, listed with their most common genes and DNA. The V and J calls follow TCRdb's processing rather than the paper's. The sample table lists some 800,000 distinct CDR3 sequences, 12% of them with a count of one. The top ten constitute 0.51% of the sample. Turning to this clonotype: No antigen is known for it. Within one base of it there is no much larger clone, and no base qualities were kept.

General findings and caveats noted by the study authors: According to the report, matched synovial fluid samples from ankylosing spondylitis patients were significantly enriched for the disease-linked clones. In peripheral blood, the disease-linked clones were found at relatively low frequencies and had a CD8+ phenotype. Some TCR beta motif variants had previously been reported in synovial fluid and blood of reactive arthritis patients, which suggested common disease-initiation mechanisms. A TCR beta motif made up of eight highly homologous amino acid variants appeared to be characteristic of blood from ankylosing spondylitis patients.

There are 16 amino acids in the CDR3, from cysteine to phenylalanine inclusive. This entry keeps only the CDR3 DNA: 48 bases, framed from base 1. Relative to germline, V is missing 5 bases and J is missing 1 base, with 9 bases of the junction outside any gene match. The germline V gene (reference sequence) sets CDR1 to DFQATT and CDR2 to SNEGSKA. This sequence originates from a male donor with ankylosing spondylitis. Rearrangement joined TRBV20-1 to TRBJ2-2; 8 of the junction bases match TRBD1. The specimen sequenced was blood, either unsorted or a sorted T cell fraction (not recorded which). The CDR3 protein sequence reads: CSAREYDRGNTGELFF. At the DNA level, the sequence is TGCAGTGCTCGGGAATATGACAGGGGGAACACCGGGGAGCTGTTTTTT.